The sequence of this T cell receptor (beta chain) was determined in a study of shared clonotypes between healthy human individuals. Whole-study context: Ranging from 18 to 49 in age, donors were two women and three men.

Points from the study as a whole: It was observed that roughly 5% of naive CD4 clonotypes were shared across several donors. Memory subsets had estimated richness that was generally smaller than that of naive subsets.

On this clone itself: As yet, its antigen is unknown.

The CDR3 is 14 amino acids. Trimming removed 0 bases at V and 7 bases at J, with 12 bases between. Per germline, CDR1 KGHSH and CDR2 LQKENI. The authors loaded roughly 200 ng DNA, tens of thousands of T cell genomes, into sorted-subset replicate PCRs. Some clones are missing from TCRdb's copy, which holds only in-frame ones; the method was immunoSEQ multiplex PCR. The repertoire has some 2 million clones, 85% to 95% of them found once; the top ten carry about 0.13%. This TCR derives from a man between 18 and 29 years old in good health. The V call is TRBV18, the J call TRBJ1-2; D is unresolved. The sequencing input was naive CD4+ T cells sorted from blood. Subset defined: CD45RA+ positively selected. CDR3: CASSPPPGTFGYTF. CDR3 nucleotides: TGTGCCAGCTCACCACCTCCGGGAACGTTTGGCTACACCTTC.